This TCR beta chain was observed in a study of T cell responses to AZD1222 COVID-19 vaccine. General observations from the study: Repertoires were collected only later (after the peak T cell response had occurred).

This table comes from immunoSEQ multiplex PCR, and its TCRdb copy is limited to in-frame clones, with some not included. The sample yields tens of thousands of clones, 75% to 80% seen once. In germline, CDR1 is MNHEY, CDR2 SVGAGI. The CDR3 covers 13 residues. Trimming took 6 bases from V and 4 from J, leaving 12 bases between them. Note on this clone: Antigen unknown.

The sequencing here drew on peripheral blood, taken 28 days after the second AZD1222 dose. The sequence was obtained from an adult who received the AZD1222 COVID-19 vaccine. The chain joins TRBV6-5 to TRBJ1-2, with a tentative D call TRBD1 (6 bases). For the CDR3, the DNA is TGTGCCAGCAGAAGACAGGCTGTCTATGGCTACACCTTC. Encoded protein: CASRRQAVYGYTF.